This T cell receptor beta chain appears in the sequencing data of a study of early T cells in non-severe SARS-CoV-2 infection (dated by TCRdb to the early 2020s). Study-level background: Because TCR sequencing was done on bulk RNA from unsorted whole blood, the alpha and beta chains could not be paired.

Library preparation was by 5' RACE. Instrument used: NextSeq 500. To correct for sequencing error and PCR bias, the TCR library protocol tagged individual cDNA molecules with unique molecular identifiers. Both TCR alpha and beta chains were sequenced, and tight co-correlation was observed between alpha and beta sequence abundances in each sample. The paper's data handling went like this. Decombinator V4 was used to annotate the V gene, J gene and CDR3 of the TCR sequences. Expanded TCRs were defined as changing significantly between any two time points under a Poisson model with p below 0.0001. TCR abundances were normalised to the total number of TCRs sequenced in each sample and reported as counts per million. TRAV1-2 paired with TRAJ12, TRAJ20 or TRAJ33 defined MAIT TCRs, while TRAV10 paired with TRAJ18 defined iNKT TCRs. VDJdb, accessed on 1 November 2021, was searched for TCRs annotated for CMV, EBV and SARS-CoV-2, and TCRs annotated for more than one antigen were excluded. TCRdb ran its own pipeline on the public reads, namely fastp trimming at Q25 and MiXCR clone calling, and kept in-frame beta chains. Duplicate CDR3 protein sequences are folded into a single record with the most common DNA and genes. The V and J calls were determined by TCRdb, not by the authors. The sample records around 82,000 distinct CDR3 sequences, roughly 12% of which are singletons. The biggest ten clones account for roughly 3.1% of the sample.

This clonotype was observed a handful of times. What antigen it recognizes has not been identified. No clone much larger than this one lies a single base away; base qualities are absent. Broad study findings and their caveats: VDJdb matching was skewed toward anti-spike CD8 responses, so virus-specific expansions were likely underestimated and private and CD4 specificities were missed.

V is clipped by 4 bases and J by 5 bases, and the sequence between their germline boundaries is 15 bases long. CDR1 SGHTS and CDR2 YDEGEE were looked up in the germline V gene. Counted from cysteine to phenylalanine, this CDR3 has 14 amino acids. The read is trimmed to its CDR3 DNA, 42 bases read in frame from base 1. A case-control design nested within a healthcare worker cohort in London, UK, was used, with weekly nasopharyngeal swab PCR tests and blood sampling performed. Between 23 and 31 March 2020, the week of the UK lockdown, healthcare workers were enrolled and then followed up weekly for as long as 16 weeks.

Recombination connected TRBV5-8 to TRBJ1-1; a tentative D match to TRBD1 spans 6 bases. The source material was whole blood. The receptor comes from an adult who was a healthcare worker with PCR-confirmed SARS-CoV-2 infection or an uninfected control (not recorded which). This receptor carries the CDR3 CASSPSGAGTEAFF. The sequence in DNA is TGTGCCAGCAGCCCCTCAGGGGCAGGGACTGAAGCTTTCTTT. The CDR3, completed at both ends by the reference TRBV5-8 and TRBJ1-1 genes, gives the full variable domain EAGVTQSPTHLIKTRGQQATLRCSPISGHTSVYWYQQALGLGLQFLLWYDEGEERNRGNFPPRFSGRQFPNYSSELNVNALELEDSALYLCASSPSGAGTEAFFGQGTRLTVV.